This TCR beta chain was identified in a study of T cells expressing NK-cell markers. General observations from the study: The HCMV specificity of the expanded NKG2C+ T cell clones stayed unresolved. The contribution of dominant NKG2C+ clonotypes to CD8+ T cells in about 6 donors was 1.0-7.0%.

Generation of TCR beta cDNA was performed by 5'RACE template switching incorporating UMIs. After re-calling the 5' RACE reads, TCRdb lists one entry per CDR3 protein, DNA absent. Its clone listing holds roughly 380,000 distinct CDR3 sequences. Points on this clonotype: No antigen is known for it.

The CDR3 covers 12 residues. Germline V lookup: CDR1 SGHAT, CDR2 FQNNGV. Sequenced input: blood T cells: a sorted CD56 or NKG2C T cell subset, CD4+ or CD8+ T cells, or bulk PBMC T cells (not recorded which). The sequence derives from a man between 18 and 69 years old in good health. The chain uses TRBV11-2 and TRBJ1-2; the TCRdb call, TRBD1, lacks DNA for checking. This chain's CDR3 is CASSLRTGGYTF.